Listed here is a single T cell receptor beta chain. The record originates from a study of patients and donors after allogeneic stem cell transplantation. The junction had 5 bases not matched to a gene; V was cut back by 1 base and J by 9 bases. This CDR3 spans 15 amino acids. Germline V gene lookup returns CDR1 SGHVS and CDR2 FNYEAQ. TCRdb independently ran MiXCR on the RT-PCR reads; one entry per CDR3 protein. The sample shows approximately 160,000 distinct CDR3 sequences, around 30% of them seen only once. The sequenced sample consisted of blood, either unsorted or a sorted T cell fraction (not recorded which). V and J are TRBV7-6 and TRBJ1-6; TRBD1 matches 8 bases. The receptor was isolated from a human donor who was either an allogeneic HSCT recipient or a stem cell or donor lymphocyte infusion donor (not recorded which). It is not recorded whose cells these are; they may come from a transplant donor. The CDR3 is CASSLGTGNLSPLHF. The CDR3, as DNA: TGTGCCAGCAGCTTAGGGACAGGGAATCTTTCACCCCTCCACTTT.